This T cell receptor (beta chain) was recorded in a study of beta chain features in type 1 diabetes. On the study more broadly: Summed over all samples, the examined sorted cells came to 85 million to 140 million. Findings and caveats of the study: People with Type 1 diabetes carried modestly yet significantly shorter TCRB CDR3s in all four CD4+ subsets. cDNA sequencing could over-represent cells with high TCR expression.

Every donor had blood drawn once into heparin, around 120 mL on average. Investigators reverse transcribed all isolated RNA, so they sequenced expressed TCRB transcripts. The method was immunoSEQ multiplex PCR; TCRdb's version includes in-frame clones alone and lacks a portion of them. The sample carries hundreds of thousands of clones, over 9.5% recorded once. In its sample, this clone was seen once. The antigen is undetermined. There are 13 residues in the CDR3. Trimming stripped 6 bases from V and 0 bases from J, with 8 bases between. The V gene's germline CDR1 is LNHDA and CDR2 SQIVND (reference sequence).

The specimen sequenced was naive CD4+ T cells from blood. The sequence came from a man aged 18 to 30 in good health. The chain combines TRBV19 with TRBJ2-5; D not certain. CDR3 amino acids: CASRERNQETQYF. The CDR3 DNA reads TGTGCCAGTAGAGAGAGAAACCAAGAGACCCAGTACTTC.